The 14 T cell receptor beta chains below come from one sample, sequenced in a study of shared clonotypes between healthy human individuals. CD45RO-negative CD8 cells positively selected for CCR7 made up the naive population, which excluded terminally differentiated effector memory CD45RA+ cells. Libraries were prepared by immunoSEQ multiplex PCR; TCRdb keeps only in-frame clonotypes and omits some of them. The sample has millions of clones, about 94% seen once. The sample comprised naive CD8+ T cells sorted from blood. The receptors come from a man aged 18 to 30 in good health.

This clone showed up just once. This chain connects TRBV9 to TRBJ2-3, with 7 bases identical to TRBD2. The germline V gene has CDR1 SGDLS and CDR2 YYNGEE. V lost 4 bases and J lost 5; bases outside the gene matches: 13. This CDR3 region has 16 residues. CDR3 sequence reads: CASSLHGAGAGDTQYF. The CDR3 DNA is TGTGCCAGCAGCCTCCACGGGGCGGGAGCGGGAGATACGCAGTATTTT.

Only one count was recorded for this clone. J is TRBJ2-7 and V is TRBV9; D may be TRBD2 (5 bases). Germline V gives CDR1 SGDLS, CDR2 YYNGEE. There are 14 residues in the CDR3. Trimming removed 0 bases from V and 5 bases from J, with 12 bases in between. CDR3 bases: TGTGCCAGCAGCGTAGGACGAGGGATGGACGAGCAGTACTTC. Protein: CASSVGRGMDEQYF.

A note on this clone: Additional DNA sequences in this sample encode the identical CDR3. For the CDR3, the DNA is TGTGCCAGCAGCTTAGAAGTAGGGTACGAGCAGTACTTC. Translated, it gives CASSLEVGYEQYF. V gene TRBV11-2 combines with J gene TRBJ2-7; D remains ambiguous. The CDR3 has 13 residues. Germline loops: CDR1 SGHAT, CDR2 FQNNGV. V was shortened by 0 bases and J by 4 bases, with 7 bases between the two germline ends.

Comment on this clone: Other DNA variants within this sample encode the same CDR3. The rearrangement uses TRBV6-5 and TRBJ2-7; D may be TRBD2 (5 bases). V shed 5 bases and J shed 1 base, with 12 bases lying between them. This CDR3 has 14 amino acids. In germline, CDR1 is MNHEY, CDR2 SVGAGI. The CDR3 region has the DNA TGTGCCAGCAGTACGTCTAGCTATTCCTACGAGCAGTACTTC. Protein sequence: CASSTSSYSYEQYF.

V and J are TRBV4-1 and TRBJ2-7, with TRBD2 as a possible D gene (6 bases). Germline assignment: CDR1 MGHRA and CDR2 YSYEKL. Deletions cut 0 bases from V and 3 bases from J, with 18 bases between. The CDR3 totals 17 residues. The CDR3 nucleotides are TGCGCCAGCAGCCAAGACCCCCCTACGGGAGAAGGCTACGAGCAGTACTTC. Translation gives CASSQDPPTGEGYEQYF.

With respect to this clone: This sample also contains other DNA sequences that code for the same CDR3. The rearrangement links TRBV7-9 to TRBJ2-5; D is undetermined. Trimming removed 4 bases from V and 5 bases from J, with 8 bases in between. The CDR3 runs to 12 residues. Germline assignment: CDR1 SEHNR and CDR2 FQNEAQ (reference sequence). CDR3 DNA sequence: TGTGCCAGCAGCTCCCTGATGGAGACCCAGTACTTC. This sequence encodes CASSSLMETQYF.

The chain couples TRBV19 to TRBJ2-3; TRBD2 matches at 10 bases. V was clipped by 4 bases and J by 3 bases; unmatched bases: 10. Germline V gene sequence: CDR1 LNHDA, CDR2 SQIVND (reference sequence). The CDR3 covers 17 residues. Here the CDR3 reads CASSTLPGLASTDTQYF. The CDR3 DNA follows: TGTGCCAGTAGTACCCTTCCGGGACTAGCGTCGACAGATACGCAGTATTTT.

The chain has TRBV6-5 and TRBJ1-1; 7 bases align to TRBD1. After removal of 8 bases from V and 5 bases from J, the junction contained 14 bases not matched to a gene. CDR1 and CDR2 (germline): MNHEY, SVGAGI. The CDR3 spans 15 residues. The DNA of the CDR3 is TGTGCCAGCCATAGACAGGGAGGGTCCGGAACTGAAGCTTTCTTT. Translation gives CASHRQGGSGTEAFF.

Concerning this clone itself: The same CDR3 also results from other DNA sequences found in this sample. The V call is TRBV2, the J call TRBJ1-6; D call uncertain. V lost 6 bases to trimming and J lost 10 bases, with 7 bases between them. The CDR3 totals 11 residues. Germline V gene sequence: CDR1 SNHLY, CDR2 FYNNEI. The CDR3 reads CASSGVSPLHF. The CDR3 bases are TGTGCCAGCAGCGGGGTATCACCCCTCCACTTT.

The genes are TRBV7-9 and TRBJ2-5; perhaps TRBD1 as D (6 bases). There are 17 residues in the CDR3. CDR1 is SEHNR and CDR2 is FQNEAQ in the germline V gene (reference sequence). V lost 3 bases to trimming and J lost 2 bases, with 19 bases between them. Here the CDR3 DNA reads TGTGCCAGCAGCTTGCCGCCAGGGGCCAGGGATCAAGAGACCCAGTACTTC. Encoded protein: CASSLPPGARDQETQYF.

V usage is TRBV6-1 and J usage is TRBJ2-3; no clear D gene. The CDR3 is made up of 19 amino acids. The germline CDR1 and CDR2 sequences are MNHNS and SASEGT. Trimming removed 2 bases at V and 2 bases at J, with 23 bases between. CDR3 bases: TGTGCCAGCAGTGAAAGAGTAGTGCCGAGTACGCGTTTCACAGATACGCAGTATTTT. Encoded protein: CASSERVVPSTRFTDTQYF.

The chain couples TRBV6-6 to TRBJ1-2; a weak D match, TRBD1 (5 bases). The CDR3 totals 13 residues. Germline V lookup: CDR1 MNHNY, CDR2 SVGAGI (reference sequence). V dropped 5 bases and J dropped 5 bases, with 12 bases sitting between them. CDR3 residues: CASSPRDFYGYTF. CDR3 in DNA: TGTGCCAGCAGTCCCCGGGACTTTTATGGCTACACCTTC.

A word on this clone: Additional DNA sequences in this sample encode the identical CDR3. The V gene is TRBV5-1, the J gene TRBJ1-1; no definite D call. In germline, CDR1 is SGHRS, CDR2 YFSETQ. This CDR3 has 15 amino acids. Trimming took off 0 bases at V and 0 bases at J, with 9 bases between the two ends. The CDR3: CASSLDGRVNTEAFF. The CDR3 region has the DNA TGCGCCAGCAGCTTGGACGGCAGAGTGAACACTGAAGCTTTCTTT.

This sequence joins TRBV4-1 and TRBJ2-5; the D is unclear. Germline V CDR1 and CDR2: MGHRA, YSYEKL. Between the trimmed V and J ends, which lost 0 bases and 5 bases, there was a span of 13 bases. This CDR3 region has 15 residues. The CDR3 is CASSQDLWLWETQYF. The DNA for the CDR3 is TGCGCCAGCAGCCAAGATCTCTGGCTATGGGAGACCCAGTACTTC.